Following are 15 T cell receptor beta chains from one sample sequenced in a study of OX40 agonist ivuxolimab in advanced cancers. Using immunoSEQ multiplex PCR, the repertoire was profiled, and TCRdb retains in-frame clones only, with some absent. The repertoire includes approximately 70,000 clones, just under 95% of them detected once, and around 16% sits in the top ten. This specimen consisted of CD4+ or CD8+ T cells sorted from blood, obtained in a trial of the OX40 agonist ivuxolimab. The receptors here all came from an adult with an advanced solid tumor such as melanoma, head and neck, liver or kidney cancer.

V and J are TRBV4-3 and TRBJ2-1, with 11 bases matching TRBD2. Germline CDR1 is LGHNA and CDR2 is YSLEER. CDR3 size: 16 residues. J lost 4 bases, V lost 1 base, and 3 bases had no gene match. The CDR3 DNA follows: TGCGCCAGCAGCCAAGCTTGGACTAGCGGGTACAATGAGCAGTTCTTC. Encoded protein: CASSQAWTSGYNEQFF.

V is TRBV6-6 and J is TRBJ2-1, with 7 bases fitting TRBD2. J lost 4 bases, V lost 0 bases, and 6 bases had no gene match. The CDR3 sequence is 16 residues long. Germline V gives CDR1 MNHNY, CDR2 SVGAGI (reference sequence). Here the CDR3 reads CASSYSSGVSYNEQFF. The DNA for the CDR3 is TGTGCCAGCAGTTACTCGAGCGGGGTTTCTTACAATGAGCAGTTCTTC.

The chain carries TRBV11-3 and TRBJ2-2, with D perhaps matching TRBD2 (6 bases). This CDR3 contains 15 residues. V was clipped by 5 bases and J by 2 bases, with 12 bases between them. The germline V gene encodes CDR1 SGHNT and CDR2 YENEEA. The CDR3 reads CASSNRDFNTGELFF. The CDR3 region has the DNA TGTGCCAGCAGCAACCGGGACTTTAACACCGGGGAGCTGTTTTTT.

V and J are TRBV13 and TRBJ2-7; 8 positions match TRBD2. V lost 1 base, J lost 0 bases, and 8 bases stayed unmatched. The CDR3 consists of 17 residues. Germline V CDR1 and CDR2: PRHDT, FYEKMQ (reference sequence). CDR3 nucleotides: TGTGCCAGCAGCTTAGAACGCGGGGGGACTAACTCCTACGAGCAGTACTTC. Its protein product is CASSLERGGTNSYEQYF.

V and J are TRBV12-5 and TRBJ2-5; no definite D call. Germline CDR1 reads LGHNT; CDR2 reads FRNRAP. This CDR3 contains 14 residues. V gave up 2 bases and J gave up 5 bases, with 12 bases separating them. CDR3 protein: CASGLPADGETQYF. As DNA, the CDR3 is TGTGCTAGTGGTTTGCCGGCAGACGGGGAGACCCAGTACTTC.

DNA for the CDR3: TGCGCCAGCAGCCAAGCTCGGGGACAGTTCCAAATGGTGGCCGGGGAGCTGTTTTTT. Its protein is CASSQARGQFQMVAGELFF. The chain employs TRBV4-3 and TRBJ2-2; 7 bases line up with TRBD1. Germline V gene data show CDR1 as LGHNA and CDR2 as YSLEER. Trimming removed 1 base from V and 6 bases from J; junction bases left unmatched: 17. This CDR3 comprises 19 residues.

V gene TRBV7-9 combines with J gene TRBJ2-7, with TRBD1 as a possible D gene (6 bases). V gave up 5 bases and J gave up 2 bases, with 10 bases separating them. Germline CDR1 is SEHNR and CDR2 is FQNEAQ (reference sequence). This CDR3 contains 13 residues. The chain's CDR3 is CASSSRDTYEQYF. DNA of the CDR3: TGTGCCAGCAGCAGCCGGGACACCTACGAGCAGTACTTC.

The CDR3 sequence: CATSSPAAWVGEQYF. CDR3 sequence (DNA): TGTGCCACCAGCAGCCCGGCCGCGTGGGTTGGGGAGCAGTACTTC. V is TRBV15 and J is TRBJ2-7; D call uncertain. V was cut by 3 bases and J by 7 bases, with 19 bases left in between. Germline loops: CDR1 LNHNV, CDR2 YYDKDF (reference sequence). This CDR3 has 15 amino acids.

The V call is TRBV7-6, the J call TRBJ2-1; no clear D gene. This CDR3 region has 15 residues. CDR1 is SGHVS, CDR2 FNYEAQ, per germline. Deletions cut 5 bases from V and 8 bases from J, with 19 bases between. The CDR3 DNA is TGTGCCAGCAGCCCCCCTAGGTGGGAAGGCGATGAGCAGTTCTTC. Translated: CASSPPRWEGDEQFF.

V and J are TRBV28 and TRBJ1-3; TRBD1 matches at 8 bases. The V gene end was trimmed by 7 bases and the J gene end by 4 bases; junction bases not matched to a gene: 9. Per germline, CDR1 MDHEN and CDR2 SYDVKM. This CDR3 has 15 residues. CDR3 sequence (DNA): TGTGCCAGCACCCGAACAGGGGGTAGAGGAAACACCATATATTTT. It specifies CASTRTGGRGNTIYF.

V usage is TRBV28 and J usage is TRBJ1-2; TRBD1 matches 8 bases. V lost 8 bases, J lost 6 bases, and 2 bases stayed unmatched. This CDR3 spans 11 amino acids. The germline gives CDR1 MDHEN, CDR2 SYDVKM. The DNA of the CDR3 is TGTGCCAGCGACAGGGGTGATGGCTACACCTTC. Translating it yields CASDRGDGYTF.

This clone was seen just once. This chain connects TRBV4-1 to TRBJ2-7; D is unclear. CDR3 length equals 14 residues. Deletions cut 1 base from V and 2 bases from J, with 9 bases between. Germline CDR1 MGHRA, CDR2 YSYEKL. The DNA for the CDR3 is TGCGCCAGCAGCCAAGTAGACGGTCCCTACGAGCAGTACTTC. Its translation is CASSQVDGPYEQYF.

This clone was detected only once. This chain joins TRBV27 and TRBJ2-3, with no clear D. Germline V gene sequence: CDR1 MNHEY, CDR2 SMNVEV (reference sequence). This CDR3 spans 15 amino acids. Between the trimmed V and J ends, which lost 3 bases and 6 bases, there was a span of 16 bases. CDR3 sequence reads: CASSLGYLERDTQYF. The CDR3 DNA is TGTGCCAGCAGTTTGGGCTACCTCGAACGGGATACGCAGTATTTT.

This chain uses TRBV27 with TRBJ1-2, with D tentatively TRBD1 (5 bases). From germline, CDR1 is MNHEY and CDR2 SMNVEV (reference sequence). V lost 1 base to trimming and J lost 2 bases, with 11 bases between them. The CDR3 sequence is 15 residues long. The DNA of the CDR3 is TGTGCCAGCAGTTTATATACAGGCCCCAACTATGGCTACACCTTC. Translating it yields CASSLYTGPNYGYTF.

The V call is TRBV4-1, the J call TRBJ1-1; unclear D gene. V lost 0 bases, J lost 4 bases, and 12 bases lay in between. This CDR3 is built from 15 residues. Germline V CDR1 and CDR2: MGHRA, YSYEKL. The CDR3 DNA follows: TGCGCCAGCAGCCAAGAAGCCATCATGGGCACTGAAGCTTTCTTT. This sequence encodes CASSQEAIMGTEAFF.